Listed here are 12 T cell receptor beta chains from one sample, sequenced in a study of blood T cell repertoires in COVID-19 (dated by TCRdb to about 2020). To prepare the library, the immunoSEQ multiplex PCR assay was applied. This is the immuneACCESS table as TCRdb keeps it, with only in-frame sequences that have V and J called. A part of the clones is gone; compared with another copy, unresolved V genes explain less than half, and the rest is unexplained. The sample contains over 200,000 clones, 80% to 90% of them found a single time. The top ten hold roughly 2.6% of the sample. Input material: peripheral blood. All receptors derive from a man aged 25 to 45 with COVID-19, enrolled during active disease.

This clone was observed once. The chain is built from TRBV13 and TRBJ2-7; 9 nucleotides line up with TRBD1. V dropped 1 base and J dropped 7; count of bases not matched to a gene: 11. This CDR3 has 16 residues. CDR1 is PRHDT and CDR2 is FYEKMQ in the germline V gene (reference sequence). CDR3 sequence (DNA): TGTGCCAGCAGCTTAGCCGGGACAGGGCGCCCCGGGGAGCAGTACTTC. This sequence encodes CASSLAGTGRPGEQYF.

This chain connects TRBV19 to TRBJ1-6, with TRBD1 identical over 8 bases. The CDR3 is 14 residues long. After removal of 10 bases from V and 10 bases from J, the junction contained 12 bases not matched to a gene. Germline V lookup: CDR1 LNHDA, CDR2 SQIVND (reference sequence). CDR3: CATNSGQGLSPLHF. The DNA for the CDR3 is TGTGCCACAAATTCAGGACAGGGACTATCACCCCTCCACTTT.

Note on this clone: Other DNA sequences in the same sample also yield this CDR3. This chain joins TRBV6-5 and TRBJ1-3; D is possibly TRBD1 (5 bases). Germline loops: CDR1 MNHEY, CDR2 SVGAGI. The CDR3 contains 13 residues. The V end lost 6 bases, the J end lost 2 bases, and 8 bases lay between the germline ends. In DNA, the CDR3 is TGTGCCAGCAGGACGGGGGCTGGAAACACCATATATTTT. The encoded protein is CASRTGAGNTIYF.

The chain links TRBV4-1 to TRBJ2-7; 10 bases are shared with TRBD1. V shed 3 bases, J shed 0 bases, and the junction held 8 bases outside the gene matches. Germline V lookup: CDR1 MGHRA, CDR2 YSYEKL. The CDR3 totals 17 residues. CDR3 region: CASSHGRDRGLSYEQYF. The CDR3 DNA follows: TGCGCCAGCAGCCACGGGAGGGACAGGGGCCTCTCCTACGAGCAGTACTTC.

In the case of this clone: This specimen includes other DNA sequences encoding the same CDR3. The CDR3 sequence is CASSLSGTYSNQPQHF. In DNA form, the CDR3 reads TGTGCCAGCAGTTTATCCGGGACATATAGCAATCAGCCCCAGCATTTT. The V and J genes are TRBV28 and TRBJ1-5, with D possibly being TRBD1 (6 bases). The V gene's germline CDR1 is MDHEN and CDR2 SYDVKM. Trimming pared 1 base from V and 0 bases from J, leaving 10 bases between. The CDR3 contains 16 residues.

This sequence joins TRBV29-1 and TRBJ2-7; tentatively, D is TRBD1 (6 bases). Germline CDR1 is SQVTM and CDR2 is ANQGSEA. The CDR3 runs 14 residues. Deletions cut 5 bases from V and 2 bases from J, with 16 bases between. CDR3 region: CSVQRTVGPYEQYF. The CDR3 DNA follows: TGCAGCGTTCAAAGGACAGTAGGGCCCTACGAGCAGTACTTC.

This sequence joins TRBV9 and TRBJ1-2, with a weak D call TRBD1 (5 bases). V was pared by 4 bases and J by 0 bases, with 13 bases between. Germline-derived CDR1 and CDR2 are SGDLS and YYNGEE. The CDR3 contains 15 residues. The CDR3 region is CASSQWGEANYGYTF. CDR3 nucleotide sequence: TGTGCCAGCAGCCAGTGGGGGGAAGCTAACTATGGCTACACCTTC.

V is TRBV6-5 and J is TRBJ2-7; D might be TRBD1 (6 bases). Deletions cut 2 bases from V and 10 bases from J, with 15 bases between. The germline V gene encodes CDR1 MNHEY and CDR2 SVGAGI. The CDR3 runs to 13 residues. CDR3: CASSYPETGSQYF. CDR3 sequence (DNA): TGTGCCAGCAGTTACCCCGAAACAGGGTCCCAGTACTTC.

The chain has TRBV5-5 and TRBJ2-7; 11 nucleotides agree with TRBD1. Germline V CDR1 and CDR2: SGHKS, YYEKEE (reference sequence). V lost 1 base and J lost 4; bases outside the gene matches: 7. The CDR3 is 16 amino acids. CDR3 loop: CASSLNPGQGAYEQYF. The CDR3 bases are TGTGCCAGCAGCTTGAATCCCGGACAGGGGGCTTACGAGCAGTACTTC.

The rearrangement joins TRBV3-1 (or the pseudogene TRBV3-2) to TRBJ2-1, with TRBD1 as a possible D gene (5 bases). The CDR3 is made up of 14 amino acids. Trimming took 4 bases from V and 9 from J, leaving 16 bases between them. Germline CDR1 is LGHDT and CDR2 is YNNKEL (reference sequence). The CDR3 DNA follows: TGTGCCAGCAGCCTTTTCGAAAGGGGCCTTGAGCAGTTCTTC. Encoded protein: CASSLFERGLEQFF.

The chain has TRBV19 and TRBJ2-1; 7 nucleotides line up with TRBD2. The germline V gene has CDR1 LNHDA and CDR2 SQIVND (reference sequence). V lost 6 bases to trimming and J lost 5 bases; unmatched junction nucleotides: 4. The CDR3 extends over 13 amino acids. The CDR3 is CASSGRRNNEQFF. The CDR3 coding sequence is TGTGCCAGTAGCGGGAGGAGAAACAATGAGCAGTTCTTC. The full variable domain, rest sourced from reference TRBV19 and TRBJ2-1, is DGGITQSPKYLFRKEGQNVTLSCEQNLNHDAMYWYRQDPGQGLRLIYYSQIVNDFQKGDIAEGYSVSREKKESFPLTVTSAQKNPTAFYLCASSGRRNNEQFFGPGTRLTVL.

The CDR3 sequence is CASSQTQDYGYTF. Written as DNA, the CDR3 is TGTGCCAGTAGCCAGACACAGGACTATGGCTACACCTTC. The J gene is TRBJ1-2, the V gene TRBV19; a possible D gene is TRBD1 (5 bases). From germline, CDR1 is LNHDA and CDR2 SQIVND (reference sequence). The CDR3 is made up of 13 amino acids. The V end lost 6 bases, the J end lost 3 bases, and 11 bases lay between the germline ends.